This T cell receptor (beta chain) was retrieved from a study of blood T cells in healthy people across ages. Study results and limitations: Donor CMV status, an unknown factor, possibly confounded changes in expanded clonotypes. Unsorted PBMCs ruled out conclusive naive versus antigen-experienced comparison.

The authors ran a second PCR of about 6 to 11 cycles using a sample-barcoded 5' primer and a J-beta primer mix. One entry per CDR3 protein results from TCRdb running MiXCR on the 5' RACE reads. The repertoire holds approximately 1.5 million distinct CDR3 sequences, with approximately 43% as singletons. The study drew donors from healthy Caucasian individuals in Russia aged roughly 6 to 100. Notes on this clonotype: Its antigen is not known.

This CDR3 is built from 12 residues. Trimming cost V 5 bases and J 3 bases, with 10 bases left between them. Germline V gives CDR1 SQVTM, CDR2 ANQGSEA. This chain links TRBV29-1 with TRBJ1-2; D is unresolved. This TCR was recovered from a woman aged 18-35 years in good health. Sequenced sample: blood. CDR3 loop: CSVLSEDYGYTF. Written as DNA, the CDR3 is TGCAGCGTTCTATCCGAGGACTATGGCTACACCTTC.